The 29 T cell receptor beta chains presented below share a single source sample, sequenced in a study of T cell repertoires in cytomegalovirus infection (dated by TCRdb to the late 2010s). In light of the paper, this sample's treatment or condition label describes: in vitro stimulation with specific CMV peptide epitopes to enrich CMV-specific T cells. The sequencer was an Illumina HiSeq 1500. TCRdb reworked the public reads: Q25 trimming with fastp, MiXCR clone assembly, productive beta chains retained. Rows are combined by CDR3 protein, so each entry shows the most common genes and DNA. For this sample there are hundreds of thousands of distinct CDR3 sequences; about 33% appear just once. The ten largest account for around a sixth of the sample. Their antigen targets remain unknown. The sequencing used cultured PBMCs, collected from culture after CMV antigen stimulation. Source of these receptors: a human donor in good health (CMV status not recorded). Some clones in this sample may be carry-over from other donors' samples.

This clonotype was seen a handful of times. The genes are TRBV4-1 and TRBJ2-3, with 9 bases lining up with TRBD1. The CDR3 has 15 amino acids. Germline CDR1 is MGHRA and CDR2 is YSYEKL. Trimming at V came to 1 base and at J to 5 bases, leaving 4 bases not matched to a gene. CDR3: CASSQGDRERDTQYF. The CDR3 DNA follows: TGCGCCAGCAGCCAAGGGGACAGGGAGCGAGATACGCAGTATTTT.

This chain uses TRBV5-6 with TRBJ1-2; TRBD1 might be the D (6 bases). V was shortened by 2 bases and J by 6 bases, with 17 bases between the two germline ends. This CDR3 region has 15 residues. Germline values: CDR1 SGHDT, CDR2 YYEEEE. This CDR3 reads CASSLSRGLVHGYTF. CDR3 nucleotides: TGTGCCAGCAGCTTAAGCAGGGGCCTCGTGCATGGCTACACCTTC.

This clonotype was recorded many times. This chain connects TRBV7-9 to TRBJ1-1, with 7 nucleotides matching TRBD1. This CDR3 region has 15 residues. CDR1 and CDR2 from the germline V gene are SEHNR and FQNEAQ (reference sequence). V lost 5 bases, J lost 2 bases, and 8 bases stayed unmatched. This chain's CDR3 is CASSPPTGFNTEAFF. CDR3 DNA sequence: TGTGCCAGCAGCCCCCCGACAGGGTTTAACACTGAAGCTTTCTTT.

This clonotype was counted a few times. The V call is TRBV4-3, the J call TRBJ2-2; D uncertain. Germline V gene data show CDR1 as LGHNA and CDR2 as YSLEER. Trimming took off 1 base at V and 0 bases at J, with 6 bases between the two ends. CDR3 length: 15 residues. CDR3 bases: TGCGCCAGCAGCCAAGCGATAGCGAACACCGGGGAGCTGTTTTTT. Translation gives CASSQAIANTGELFF.

This clonotype was observed a few times. This chain uses TRBV19 with TRBJ2-1, with D maybe TRBD2 (5 bases). The CDR3 consists of 16 residues. V lost 3 bases and J 4 bases, leaving 16 bases between the germline ends. Per the germline V gene, CDR1 is LNHDA and CDR2 is SQIVND (reference sequence). The CDR3 bases are TGTGCCAGTAGTATCCCCTGGAGCGGCAGTTACAATGAGCAGTTCTTC. It specifies CASSIPWSGSYNEQFF.

This clonotype has a handful of counts. V is TRBV6-2 or TRBV6-3 and J is TRBJ1-1; unclear D gene. The length of the CDR3 is 11 residues. Per germline, CDR1 MNHEY and CDR2 SVGEGT. The V and J ends lost 6 bases and 11 bases respectively, with 13 bases between them. The DNA for the CDR3 is TGTGCCAGCAGCTTCGGACGGAGGGCTTTCTTT. As protein: CASSFGRRAFF.

This sequence joins TRBV5-6 and TRBJ2-1; 14 bases line up with TRBD2. The CDR3 contains 17 residues. In germline, CDR1 is SGHDT, CDR2 YYEEEE. Trimming at V came to 4 bases and at J to 3 bases, leaving 6 bases not matched to a gene. CDR3 region: CASSVTSGRDFYNEQFF. The CDR3 nucleotides read TGTGCCAGCAGCGTGACTAGCGGGAGGGACTTCTACAATGAGCAGTTCTTC.

This clonotype was counted between two and nine times. The genes are TRBV20-1 and TRBJ1-5; D not certain. Germline CDR1 DFQATT, CDR2 SNEGSKA (reference sequence). Trimming shortened V by 6 bases and J by 10 bases, and 16 bases separated the two germline ends. The CDR3 loop spans 12 amino acids. CDR3: CSANTPDNPQHF. The CDR3 nucleotides read TGCAGTGCCAATACCCCAGACAACCCCCAGCATTTT.

The J gene is TRBJ1-5, the V gene TRBV6-2 or TRBV6-3, with D possibly TRBD1 on 6 matching bases. The germline V gene encodes CDR1 MNHEY and CDR2 SVGEGT. Deletions cut 6 bases from V and 1 base from J, with 16 bases between. There are 16 residues in the CDR3. As DNA, the CDR3 is TGTGCCAGCAGCCACAGGGTTGCTGTAAGCAATCAGCCCCAGCATTTT. Translated: CASSHRVAVSNQPQHF.

This clonotype has a count of ten or more. This chain links TRBV7-2 with TRBJ1-2; TRBD1 matches 9 bases. Germline assignment: CDR1 SGHTA and CDR2 FQGNSA. The CDR3 extends over 15 amino acids. The trim removed 5 bases at V and 1 base at J, leaving 5 bases unmatched. The CDR3 sequence: CASSPTGGGNYGYTF. The CDR3 DNA sequence: TGTGCCAGCAGCCCGACAGGGGGTGGTAACTATGGCTACACCTTC. Combining the CDR3 with reference TRBV7-2 and TRBJ1-2 gives the whole variable domain GAGVSQSPSNKVTEKGKDVELRCDPISGHTALYWYRQSLGQGLEFLIYFQGNSAPDKSGLPSDRFSAERTGGSVSTLTIQRTQQEDSAVYLCASSPTGGGNYGYTFGSGTRLTVV.

The chain couples TRBV2 to TRBJ1-1; D is uncertain. Deletions cut 8 bases from V and 0 bases from J, with 10 bases between. This CDR3 has 13 residues. Per germline, CDR1 SNHLY and CDR2 FYNNEI. The CDR3 DNA is TGTGCCAGCTGGGGAGGGATGAACACTGAAGCTTTCTTT. This codes for CASWGGMNTEAFF.

In regard to this clonotype: Germline is not matched at one junction end, which may reflect a read error. This rearrangement joins TRBV5-3 to TRBJ2-1, with 7 bases that match TRBD1. TRBV5-3 is known as an ORF, though its function is uncertain. The CDR3 length is 14 residues. The CDR3 region has the DNA TGTGCCAGCAGCTTGGCCGAGGGGGCGGATGAGCAGTTCTTC. This encodes CASSLAEGADEQFF.

V gene TRBV7-9 combines with J gene TRBJ1-1, with D tentatively TRBD1 (5 bases). Trimming left V 0 bases short and J 4 bases short, with 12 bases between. The CDR3 has 15 residues. Germline V CDR1 and CDR2: SEHNR, FQNEAQ (reference sequence). The CDR3 sequence is CASSLAGVFGTEAFF. CDR3 in DNA: TGTGCCAGCAGCTTAGCAGGGGTTTTCGGCACTGAAGCTTTCTTT.

The V call is TRBV27, the J call TRBJ2-1; D unresolved. The CDR3 runs to 13 residues. Trimming left V 3 bases short and J 9 bases short, with 12 bases between. Germline V gene lookup returns CDR1 MNHEY and CDR2 SMNVEV (reference sequence). In nucleotides, the CDR3 is TGTGCCAGCAGTTTGGGCAGAATAGGTGAGCAGTTCTTC. Translation: CASSLGRIGEQFF.

This chain joins TRBV4-3 and TRBJ2-5, with TRBD2 as a possible D gene (5 bases). The CDR3 has 16 residues. The V end lost 0 bases, the J end lost 4 bases, and 15 bases lay between the germline ends. Germline assignment: CDR1 LGHNA and CDR2 YSLEER. CDR3 nucleotides: TGCGCCAGCAGCCAAGATTTCCAGGCGGCGGGAGAGACCCAGTACTTC. Encoded protein: CASSQDFQAAGETQYF.

V usage is TRBV24-1 and J usage is TRBJ1-5; unclear D gene. Trimming cost V 5 bases and J 0 bases, with 7 bases left between them. The CDR3 totals 14 residues. From germline, CDR1 is KGHDR and CDR2 SFDVKD. The CDR3 region is CATSGPSSNQPQHF. For the CDR3, the DNA is TGTGCCACCAGTGGCCCGAGTAGCAATCAGCCCCAGCATTTT.

The chain recombines TRBV5-6 with TRBJ1-4; a weak D match, TRBD1 (5 bases). Trimming took off 5 bases at V and 0 bases at J, with 14 bases between the two ends. Looked up from germline, CDR1 is SGHDT and CDR2 is YYEEEE. This CDR3 has 16 amino acids. CDR3 nucleotide sequence: TGTGCCAGCAGTGGGGGGTCGGAGGCAACTAATGAAAAACTGTTTTTT. Translated, it gives CASSGGSEATNEKLFF. Using reference TRBV5-6 and TRBJ1-4 for the parts outside the CDR3, the full variable domain is DAGVTQSPTHLIKTRGQQVTLRCSPKSGHDTVSWYQQALGQGPQFIFQYYEEEERQRGNFPDRFSGHQFPNYSSELNVNALLLGDSALYLCASSGGSEATNEKLFFGSGTQLSVL.

The genes are TRBV20-1 and TRBJ2-7; 9 nucleotides agree with TRBD1. In germline, CDR1 is DFQATT, CDR2 SNEGSKA (reference sequence). The junction had 6 bases not matched to a gene; V was cut back by 0 bases and J by 0 bases. This CDR3 comprises 16 residues. This CDR3 reads CSARDGTGISSYEQYF. The CDR3 nucleotides read TGCAGTGCTAGAGATGGGACAGGGATCAGCTCCTACGAGCAGTACTTC.

This clonotype showed up just once. The V call is TRBV4-1, the J call TRBJ2-3; TRBD2 might be the D (7 bases). The CDR3 has 16 residues. Per the germline V gene, CDR1 is MGHRA and CDR2 is YSYEKL. Trimming took off 0 bases at V and 2 bases at J, with 12 bases between the two ends. The CDR3 loop reads CASSQERGGDTDTQYF. Written as DNA, the CDR3 is TGCGCCAGCAGCCAAGAAAGGGGGGGGGACACAGATACGCAGTATTTT.

This clonotype has just a few counts. The J gene is TRBJ2-7, the V gene TRBV6-2 or TRBV6-3, with unresolved D. From germline, CDR1 is MNHEY and CDR2 SVGEGT. V was clipped by 6 bases and J by 2 bases, with 11 bases between them. The CDR3 has 13 amino acids. The CDR3 nucleotides read TGTGCCAGCAGCCAGTCGGGCACCTACGAGCAGTACTTC. Translation: CASSQSGTYEQYF.

The chain is built from TRBV4-1 and TRBJ1-2; no clear D. This CDR3 comprises 15 residues. Trimming left V 4 bases short and J 4 bases short, with 16 bases between. Germline lookup yields CDR1 MGHRA and CDR2 YSYEKL. The CDR3 DNA follows: TGCGCCAGCAGCCCCCCCTTTGGGCGGTCCTATGGCTACACCTTC. Translating it yields CASSPPFGRSYGYTF.

This chain connects TRBV7-2 to TRBJ1-6; 9 bases agree with TRBD1. Germline CDR1 SGHTA, CDR2 FQGNSA. Germline trimming cut 5 bases from V and 11 bases from J; bases unmatched to any gene: 4. The CDR3 length is 13 residues. CDR3 coding DNA: TGTGCCAGCAGCGCGGGACAGGGCACACCCCTCCACTTT. Translating gives CASSAGQGTPLHF.

The chain recombines TRBV7-6 with TRBJ2-1; TRBD2 aligns across 7 bases. CDR1 and CDR2 (germline): SGHVS, FNYEAQ. The CDR3 length is 14 residues. The V and J ends lost 6 bases and 3 bases, in that order; junction bases with no gene match: 5. The CDR3 coding sequence is TGTGCCAGCAGTCAAGTAGCGGGCTACAATGAGCAGTTCTTC. It yields the protein CASSQVAGYNEQFF.

The chain joins TRBV6-6 to TRBJ2-1; D is possibly TRBD1 or TRBD2 (6 bases each). The CDR3 spans 16 residues. The V end was cut by 2 bases, the J end by 4 bases, with 15 bases between. CDR1 and CDR2 (germline): MNHNY, SVGAGI (reference sequence). CDR3 residues: CASSYLHRGLYNEQFF. The CDR3, as DNA: TGTGCCAGCAGTTACCTCCACCGGGGGCTATACAATGAGCAGTTCTTC.

The table lists this clonotype with a few counts. This rearrangement joins TRBV12-3 or TRBV12-4 to TRBJ1-4, with D possibly matching TRBD1 (6 bases). The length of the CDR3 is 16 residues. V lost 6 bases, J lost 0 bases, and 14 bases lay in between. CDR3 sequence reads: CASRGDNDATNEKLFF. The CDR3 DNA is TGTGCCAGCAGGGGGGACAACGATGCAACTAATGAAAAACTGTTTTTT.

This clonotype was picked up many times. The gene calls are TRBV7-2 and TRBJ1-2; TRBD1 might be the D (5 bases). Germline CDR1 and CDR2: SGHTA and FQGNSA. This CDR3 contains 15 residues. Trimming stripped 5 bases from V and 1 base from J, with 14 bases between. The CDR3 DNA sequence: TGTGCCAGCAGCCCCCCGAGGGGCAGTAACTATGGCTACACCTTC. This translates into CASSPPRGSNYGYTF.

This clonotype was counted many times. The chain's CDR3 is CASSPGDSNQPQHF. CDR3 DNA sequence: TGTGCCAGCAGCCCAGGGGATAGCAATCAGCCCCAGCATTTT. The rearrangement links TRBV7-2 to TRBJ1-5; tentatively, D is TRBD1 (6 bases). Trimming left V 5 bases short and J 0 bases short, with 8 bases between. The CDR3 runs 14 residues. Looked up from germline, CDR1 is SGHTA and CDR2 is FQGNSA.

The sample holds one count of this clonotype. The CDR3 sequence: CASSHGRDYEQYF. DNA for the CDR3: TGCGCCAGCAGCCATGGACGGGACTACGAGCAGTACTTC. The chain links TRBV4-1 to TRBJ2-7; tentative D call: TRBD2 (5 bases). This CDR3 spans 13 amino acids. The V gene lost 3 bases and the J gene lost 3 bases, with 9 bases spanning the gap. Germline lookup yields CDR1 MGHRA and CDR2 YSYEKL.

The V and J genes are TRBV11-2 and TRBJ2-7, with 9 positions matching TRBD1. The CDR3 runs to 15 residues. The germline V gene encodes CDR1 SGHAT and CDR2 FQNNGV. V lost 5 bases, J lost 5 bases, and 10 bases stayed unmatched. The CDR3 region has the DNA TGTGCCAGCAGCCGTTTTCGGGACAGGGCCCACGAGCAGTACTTC. It encodes CASSRFRDRAHEQYF. The full variable domain, completed using reference TRBV11-2 and TRBJ2-7, is EAGVAQSPRYKIIEKRQSVAFWCNPISGHATLYWYQQILGQGPKLLIQFQNNGVVDDSQLPKDRFSAERLKGVDSTLKIQPAKLEDSAVYLCASSRFRDRAHEQYFGPGTRLTVT.